This TCR beta chain was sequenced in a study of shared clonotypes between healthy human individuals (dated by TCRdb to 2018 to 2021). About the study as a whole: Three men and two women, aged 18 to 49 years, made up the cohort. For each donor, CD4 naive and CD4 memory were each run on three plates, CD8 naive on two plates, and CD8 memory on one plate. Blood TCR repertoires of about five healthy adults were deeply sequenced to estimate repertoire size and the extent of clonotype sharing between individuals. To increase sequencing depth and limit assay-specific biases, TCR repertoire library preparation and sequencing were carried out by different laboratories using diverse techniques. Leukapheresis yielded between about 0.9 and 9.5 billion PBMCs per donor.

General findings and caveats noted by the study authors: Compared with non-shared clonotypes, the clonotypes found in all four sorted-subset donors had higher generation probabilities. Based on pairwise subsampling, the degree of clonotype sharing among donors was expected to be affected by sequencing depth. Sampling was limited to blood, and TCR repertoires in tissue likely differ from TCR repertoires in blood. Even with the large sequencing depth, rarefaction of the sorted-subset datasets indicated that sequencing was incomplete. Larger estimated clonotype richness was generally found for naive subsets than for memory subsets. Across four donors, about 5.2% of naive CD4, 3% to 4% of naive CD8, about 2.3% of memory CD4, and roughly 0.41% of memory CD8 clonotypes were shared. The small number of donors limited the genetic and exposure-history diversity represented.

Healthy HIV-negative adults with no recently reported acute infections or vaccinations were included as donors. Every donor was a Caucasian adult living in Nashville, Tennessee, USA. CD4+ T cells were enriched through magnetic negative selection, after which naive cells were positively selected on CD45RA and the remaining negative fraction served as the memory subset. After blood collection by leukapheresis, PBMCs were isolated using Ficoll-Histopaque density gradient centrifugation and then cryopreserved in the vapor phase of liquid nitrogen. Purity and quantity of every magnetically sorted T cell population were checked by analytical flow cytometry. Each sorted fraction had its genomic DNA isolated and then quantified by UV absorbance on a Nanodrop 2000c. Comment on this clone: It has no known antigen specificity. No clone much larger than this one lies a single base away; base qualities are absent.

CDR3 length: 15 amino acids, cysteine to phenylalanine. The kept DNA is CDR3 alone, 45 bases in frame from the first base. Via the germline V gene, CDR1 is SNHLY and CDR2 FYNNEI. Deletion took 2 bases off V and 5 bases off J, with a span of 16 bases between the germline ends. TCR CDR3 regions were amplified from genomic DNA by multiplex PCR using the deep immunoSEQ assay. Extracted genomic DNA from each cell subset was distributed evenly across all wells of several immunoSEQ 96-well plates, and each plate was treated as a replicate. For sorted subsets, each replicate PCR was loaded with roughly 190 ng genomic DNA, equivalent to 30,000 or so T cell genomes. The purified libraries were quantified using a Qubit 3.0 fluorometer, sized with a Bioanalyzer 2100, and then quantified again using the KAPA Library Quantification kit. A separate single-read 150-cycle Illumina NextSeq 550 flow cell was used to sequence each immunoSEQ 96-well plate. The original methods were these. Because the immunoSEQ output included only junctional sequences and no quality scores, the filtering could not be the same as the filtering used for full-length reads. Sequences were annotated with PyIR, a Python wrapper for IgBLAST v1.9, and V/J genes and CDR3 were assigned using IMGT germline references. Reads were filtered out if the reads had weak V/J assignments (E-value above 1e-6), no CDR3, stop codons, out-of-frame junctions, or ambiguous translated residues. V3J clonotypes were defined as sequences sharing the same inferred V gene, J gene, and CDR3 amino acid sequence. To compute the percentage overlap between repertoires, the number of shared unique clonotypes was divided by the size of the smaller repertoire. RTK rarefaction, the Chao1 estimator, and Recon v2.1 estimates of unobserved clonotypes were used to assess repertoire richness. For all TCRbeta clonotypes obtained by the gDNA method from four donors, generation probabilities were computed with OLGA. TCRdb limited this immuneACCESS table to in-frame rearrangements with V and J called. A share of clones is missing; checked studies link under half to unresolved V genes, and the rest is unexplained. The D gene and trimming were derived from the DNA, and the V and J assignments and clone size from that table. This sample is represented by about 1.5 million clones; roughly 97% of them were singletons. The ten largest clones add up to about 1% of the sample.

The sequence is built from TRBV2 and TRBJ2-7; TRBD1 is a weak D gene call, 5 bases matching. The specimen sequenced was naive CD4+ T cells sorted from blood. The meaning of the sample's cell subset or site label: CD45RA+ positively selected. This sequence originates from a man aged 25-45 years in good health. The CDR3 here reads CASSELGVGGHEQYF. The DNA sequence reads TGTGCCAGCAGTGAATTAGGGGTAGGTGGGCACGAGCAGTACTTC.